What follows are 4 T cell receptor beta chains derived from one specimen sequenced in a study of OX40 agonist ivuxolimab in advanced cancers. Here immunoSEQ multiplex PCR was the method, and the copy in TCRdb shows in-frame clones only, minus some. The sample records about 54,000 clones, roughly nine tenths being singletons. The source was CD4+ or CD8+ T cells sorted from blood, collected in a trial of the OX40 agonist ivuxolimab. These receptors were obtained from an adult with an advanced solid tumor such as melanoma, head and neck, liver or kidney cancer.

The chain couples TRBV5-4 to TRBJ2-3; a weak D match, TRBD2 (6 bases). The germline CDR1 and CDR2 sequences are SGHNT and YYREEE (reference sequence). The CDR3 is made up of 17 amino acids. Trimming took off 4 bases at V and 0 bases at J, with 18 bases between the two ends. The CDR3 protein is CASSTKISGSSTDTQYF. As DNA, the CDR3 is TGTGCCAGCAGCACAAAGATTAGCGGTTCTAGCACAGATACGCAGTATTTT.

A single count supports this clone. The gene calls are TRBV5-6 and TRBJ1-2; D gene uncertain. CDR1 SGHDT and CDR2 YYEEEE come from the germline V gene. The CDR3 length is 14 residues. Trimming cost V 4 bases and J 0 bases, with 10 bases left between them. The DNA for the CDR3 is TGTGCCAGCAGCCCGAGCACCACTAACTATGGCTACACCTTC. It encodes CASSPSTTNYGYTF.

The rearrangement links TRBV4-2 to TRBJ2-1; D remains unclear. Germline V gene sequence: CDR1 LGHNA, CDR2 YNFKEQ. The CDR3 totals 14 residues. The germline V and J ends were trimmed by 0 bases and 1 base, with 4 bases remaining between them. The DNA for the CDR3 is TGTGCCAGCAGCCAAGACGGGTCCTACAATGAGCAGTTCTTC. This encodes CASSQDGSYNEQFF.

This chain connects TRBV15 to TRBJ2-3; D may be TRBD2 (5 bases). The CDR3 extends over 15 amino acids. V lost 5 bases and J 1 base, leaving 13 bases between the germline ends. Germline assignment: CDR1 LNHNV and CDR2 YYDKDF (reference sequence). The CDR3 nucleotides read TGTGCCACCAGCCCCCACTGGGGAGGCACAGATACGCAGTATTTT. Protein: CATSPHWGGTDTQYF.